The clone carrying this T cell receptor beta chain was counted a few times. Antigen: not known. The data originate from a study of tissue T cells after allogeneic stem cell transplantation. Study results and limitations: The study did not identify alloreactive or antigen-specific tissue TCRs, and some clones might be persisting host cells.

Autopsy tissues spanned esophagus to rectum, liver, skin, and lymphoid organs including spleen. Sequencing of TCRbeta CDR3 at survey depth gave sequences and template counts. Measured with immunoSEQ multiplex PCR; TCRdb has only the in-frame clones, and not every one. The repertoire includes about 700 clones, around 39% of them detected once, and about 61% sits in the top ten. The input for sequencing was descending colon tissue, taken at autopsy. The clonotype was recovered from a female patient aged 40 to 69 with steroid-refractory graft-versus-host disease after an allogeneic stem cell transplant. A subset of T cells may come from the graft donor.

Written as DNA, the CDR3 is TGTGCCAGTAGTCGGCTTTCTTCAACTAATGAAAAACTGTTTTTT. It translates to CASSRLSSTNEKLFF. The chain couples TRBV19 to TRBJ1-4; D gene unclear. The V gene's germline CDR1 is LNHDA and CDR2 SQIVND (reference sequence). Trimming pared 5 bases from V and 0 bases from J, leaving 10 bases between. The CDR3 covers 15 residues.